These 11 T cell receptor beta chains were sequenced from one sample in a study of CD8 T cells in ankylosing spondylitis. Using its own MiXCR run on the 5' RACE reads, TCRdb lists one record per CDR3 protein. The profile shows 150,000 to 200,000 distinct CDR3 sequences, roughly 10% of them singletons. Sequencing used blood, either unsorted or a sorted T cell fraction (not recorded which). These receptors all come from a male donor with ankylosing spondylitis or in good health (not recorded which).

This clonotype was seen ten or more times. This chain links TRBV28 with TRBJ2-7; 11 bases are a match to TRBD2. The CDR3 runs 15 residues. Trimming cost V 4 bases and J 3 bases; bases outside gene matches: 5. Germline loops: CDR1 MDHEN, CDR2 SYDVKM. The CDR3 nucleotides are TGTGCCAGCAGTTCCACTAGCGGGAGTCTCTACGAGCAGTACTTC. Translation: CASSSTSGSLYEQYF.

On this clonotype: At one end the junction does not follow the germline gene, possibly because of a read error. The chain joins TRBV7-9 to TRBJ2-1, with a tentative D call TRBD2 (6 bases). This CDR3 has 15 residues. Germline V gene lookup returns CDR1 SEHNR and CDR2 FQNEAQ (reference sequence). CDR3 region: CATSPPSGGAGEQFF. Here the CDR3 DNA reads TGTGCCACCAGCCCCCCTTCAGGCGGGGCCGGGGAGCAGTTCTTC.

This clonotype was detected ten times or more. The chain carries TRBV20-1 and TRBJ2-3, with 9 bases matching TRBD2. Germline V lookup: CDR1 DFQATT, CDR2 SNEGSKA (reference sequence). The CDR3 has 13 residues. The V gene end was trimmed by 2 bases and the J gene end by 5 bases; junction bases not matched to a gene: 2. The CDR3 DNA reads as TGCAGTGCTAGACTAGCGGGAATAGATACGCAGTATTTT. This encodes CSARLAGIDTQYF.

This clonotype was detected ten times or more. The J gene is TRBJ1-5, the V gene TRBV4-2; tentatively, D is TRBD1 (5 bases). Trimming pared 0 bases from V and 8 bases from J, leaving 11 bases between. The CDR3 length is 14 residues. Germline V gene data show CDR1 as LGHNA and CDR2 as YNFKEQ. DNA of the CDR3: TGTGCCAGCAGCCAAGATTTCACCAGGGAGCCCCAGCATTTT. This gives the protein CASSQDFTREPQHF.

This clonotype has a count of ten or more. V usage is TRBV5-1 and J usage is TRBJ2-7; 8 positions match TRBD1. CDR3 length: 15 amino acids. Germline assignment: CDR1 SGHRS and CDR2 YFSETQ. Losses at the gene ends were 4 bases for V and 4 bases for J; bases not matched to a gene: 10. The DNA for the CDR3 is TGCGCCAGCAGCCCGAGGGTCGGACAGGGATACGAGCAGTACTTC. Amino acids: CASSPRVGQGYEQYF.

This clonotype has only a few counts. The chain is built from TRBV28 and TRBJ2-4; TRBD2 matches at 14 bases. V was clipped by 5 bases and J by 8 bases; unmatched bases: 8. Germline lookup yields CDR1 MDHEN and CDR2 SYDVKM. The CDR3 consists of 16 residues. CDR3 region: CASSIGTSGGEDIQYF. CDR3 nucleotides: TGTGCCAGCAGTATTGGGACTAGCGGGGGTGAGGACATTCAGTACTTC.

This clonotype was detected ten times or more. The chain uses TRBV28 and TRBJ2-5, with D possibly TRBD2 on 5 matching bases. CDR3 length: 16 residues. The germline V gene has CDR1 MDHEN and CDR2 SYDVKM. V was trimmed by 2 bases and J by 2 bases, leaving 15 bases between them. CDR3 in DNA: TGTGCCAGCAGTTTAATCGCACGGGGTGGTCAAGAGACCCAGTACTTC. It codes for CASSLIARGGQETQYF.

This clonotype has just a few counts. The V gene is TRBV11-1, the J gene TRBJ2-2; 7 bases match TRBD1. Germline assignment: CDR1 SGHAT and CDR2 FQDESV (reference sequence). J lost 0 bases, V lost 4 bases, and 8 bases had no gene match. This CDR3 region has 17 residues. CDR3 in DNA: TGTGCCAGCAGCTCCCGGATCACAGGGGCGAACACCGGGGAGCTGTTTTTT. As protein: CASSSRITGANTGELFF.

This clonotype was seen more than once but under ten times. The J gene is TRBJ2-7, the V gene TRBV18, with D unresolved. Looked up from germline, CDR1 is KGHSH and CDR2 is LQKENI. Trimming removed 3 bases from V and 5 bases from J, with 11 bases in between. The CDR3 covers 13 residues. This CDR3 reads CASSPESRNEQYF. The CDR3 DNA is TGTGCCAGCTCACCGGAGAGTAGGAACGAGCAGTACTTC.

This clonotype was observed at least ten times. The V call is TRBV3-1, the J call TRBJ2-1, with 8 bases identical to TRBD2. The CDR3 is 14 amino acids. Germline V gene lookup returns CDR1 LGHDT and CDR2 YNNKEL (reference sequence). V lost 9 bases to trimming and J lost 9 bases; unmatched junction nucleotides: 13. This CDR3 reads CASATGTRIGEQFF. The CDR3 region has the DNA TGTGCCAGTGCTACCGGGACTAGGATCGGTGAGCAGTTCTTC.

This clonotype has ten or more counts. This chain joins TRBV5-1 and TRBJ2-7; TRBD2 matches at 8 bases. This CDR3 region has 15 residues. Germline V gene sequence: CDR1 SGHRS, CDR2 YFSETQ. Trimming took 0 bases from V and 1 from J; bases not matched to a gene: 3. CDR3 residues: CASSLAGTRSYEQYF. CDR3 bases: TGCGCCAGCAGCTTGGCCGGGACTAGGTCCTACGAGCAGTACTTC.